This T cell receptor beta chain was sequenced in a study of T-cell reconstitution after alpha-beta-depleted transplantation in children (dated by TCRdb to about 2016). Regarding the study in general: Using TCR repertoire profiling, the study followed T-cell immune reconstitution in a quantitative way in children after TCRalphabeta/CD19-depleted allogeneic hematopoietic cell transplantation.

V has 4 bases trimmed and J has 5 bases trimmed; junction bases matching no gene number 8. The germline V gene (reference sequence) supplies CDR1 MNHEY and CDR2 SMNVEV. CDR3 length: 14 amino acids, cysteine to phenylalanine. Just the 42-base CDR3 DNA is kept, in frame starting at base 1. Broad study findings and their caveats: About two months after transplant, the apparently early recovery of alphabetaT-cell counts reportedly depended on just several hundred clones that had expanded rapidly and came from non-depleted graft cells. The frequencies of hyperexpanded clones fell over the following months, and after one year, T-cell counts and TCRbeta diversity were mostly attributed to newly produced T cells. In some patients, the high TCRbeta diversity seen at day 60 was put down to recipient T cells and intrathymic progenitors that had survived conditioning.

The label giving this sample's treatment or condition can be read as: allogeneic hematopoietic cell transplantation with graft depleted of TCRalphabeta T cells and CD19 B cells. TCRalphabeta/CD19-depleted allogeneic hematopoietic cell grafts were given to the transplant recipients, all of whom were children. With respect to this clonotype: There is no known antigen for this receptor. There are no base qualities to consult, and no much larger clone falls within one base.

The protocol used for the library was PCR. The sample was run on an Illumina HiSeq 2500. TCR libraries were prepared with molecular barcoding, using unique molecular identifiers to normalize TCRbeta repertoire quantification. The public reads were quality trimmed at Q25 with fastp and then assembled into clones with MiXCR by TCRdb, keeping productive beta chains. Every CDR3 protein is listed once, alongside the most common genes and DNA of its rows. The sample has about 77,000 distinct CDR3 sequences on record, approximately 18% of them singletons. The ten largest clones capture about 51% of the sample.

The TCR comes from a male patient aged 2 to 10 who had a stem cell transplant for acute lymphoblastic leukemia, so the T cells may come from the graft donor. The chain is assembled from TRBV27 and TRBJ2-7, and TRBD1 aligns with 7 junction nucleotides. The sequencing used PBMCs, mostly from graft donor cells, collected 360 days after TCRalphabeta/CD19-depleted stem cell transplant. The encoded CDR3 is CASSSAGQADEQYF. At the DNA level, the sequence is TGTGCCAGCAGTTCGGCTGGACAGGCGGACGAGCAGTACTTC.